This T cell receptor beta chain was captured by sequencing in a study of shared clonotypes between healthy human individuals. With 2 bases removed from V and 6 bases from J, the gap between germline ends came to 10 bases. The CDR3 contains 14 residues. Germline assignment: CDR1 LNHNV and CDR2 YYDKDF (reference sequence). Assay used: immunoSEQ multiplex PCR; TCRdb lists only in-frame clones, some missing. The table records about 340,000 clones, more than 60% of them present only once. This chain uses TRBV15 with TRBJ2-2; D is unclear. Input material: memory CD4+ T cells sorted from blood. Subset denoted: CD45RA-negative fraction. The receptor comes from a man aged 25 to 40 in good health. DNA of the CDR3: TGTGCCACCAGCAGACCAAAAGGGTCCGGGGAGCTGTTTTTT. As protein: CATSRPKGSGELFF.